This TCR beta chain derives from a study of T-cell memory formation after mild COVID-19. Overall study context: Largely, TCR clusters stayed within a single donor.

Germline assignment: CDR1 ENHRY and CDR2 SYGVKD. CDR3 length: 14 residues. The V gene lost 0 bases and the J gene lost 2 bases, with 7 bases spanning the gap. Regarding this clonotype: Its antigen is not identified.

Study-wide results and limits: While clones contracting from day 15 to 85 were balanced between CD4 and CD8, later expanders leaned CD4+.

TCRdb itself ran the 5' RACE reads through MiXCR, one entry per CDR3 protein. The sample lists just over 350,000 distinct CDR3 sequences, 13% to 15% seen once, with around a fifth in the top ten. This TCR derives from a young man who had mild COVID-19 (a few samples of this study predate the infection). Cell type and time point are not known. Source material: PBMCs or a T cell subset sorted from them (not recorded which). This chain connects TRBV10-3 to TRBJ2-5; D call uncertain. The DNA of the CDR3 is TGTGCCATCAGTGAGTCGAGGCAGCAAGAGACCCAGTACTTC. It translates to CAISESRQQETQYF.